The TCR beta chain under discussion was sequenced for a study of blood T cell repertoires in COVID-19. From germline, CDR1 is SGHVS and CDR2 FQNEAQ. The CDR3 is 15 amino acids. The germline V and J ends were trimmed by 3 bases and 0 bases, with 11 bases remaining between them. The data were produced by immunoSEQ multiplex PCR, yet TCRdb's version contains in-frame clones alone and is incomplete. The data contain under 85,000 clones, about 83% of them singletons. The TCR comes from a man over 45 with acute or convalescent COVID-19. The sequencing sample was made of peripheral blood. The chain has TRBV7-8 and TRBJ2-5; TRBD2 might be the D (5 bases). In DNA, the CDR3 is TGTGCCAGCAGCTTTCTCGTCGGGGACCAAGAGACCCAGTACTTC. It is translated as CASSFLVGDQETQYF.